Given below is one TCR beta chain in context. Its target is unknown. The data are from a study of T cells in Graves' hyperthyroidism and ophthalmopathy. Study-wide context: Peripheral blood sampling occurred at initial diagnosis, before any treatment.

Newly diagnosed hyperthyroidism, duration under 2 months, in patients aged 18 to 65. Isolation of PBMCs was performed on around 9.4 ml fresh peripheral blood. This CDR3 comprises 15 residues. Germline CDR1 MGHRA, CDR2 YSYEKL. The V end was cut by 0 bases, the J end by 3 bases, with 12 bases between. Study-wide findings and caveats: Ophthalmopathy got predicted by the model a median roughly six months before its onset.

TCR beta CDR3 sequences were amplified from RNA transcripts. TCR CDR3 regions were first amplified by RT-PCR with HTBI primers. Via MiXCR, TCRdb re-called the multiplex PCR reads, giving one row per CDR3 protein. The table records 130,000 to 150,000 distinct CDR3 sequences, roughly 23% of them present only once. This chain links TRBV4-1 with TRBJ2-7; weak D call: TRBD2 (5 bases). This sequence was found in a woman aged 45-59 years with Graves' hyperthyroidism that later progressed to Graves' ophthalmopathy. The source material was blood. For the CDR3, the DNA is TGCGCCAGCAGCCAAGATCGTGCAAGCGGCTACGAGCAGTACTTC. It translates to CASSQDRASGYEQYF.